This T cell receptor beta chain came from a study of CD8 T cells in Susac syndrome. This clonotype was seen once. Random-hexamer reverse transcription was applied to roughly 0.5 to 1 ug RNA. TCRdb reanalysed the immunoSEQ multiplex PCR reads using MiXCR and keeps one entry per CDR3 protein. The data contain roughly 120,000 distinct CDR3 sequences, roughly 94% of them singletons. Germline V gene data show CDR1 as DFQATT and CDR2 as SNEGSKA (reference sequence). The CDR3 contains 11 residues. Between the trimmed V and J ends, which lost 7 bases and 5 bases, there was a span of 9 bases. Sequenced sample: CD4+ T cells from PBMCs. The gene calls are TRBV20-1 and TRBJ2-1; possibly TRBD2 for D (5 bases). This clonotype was sampled from a human donor with multiple sclerosis. CDR3 protein: CSGESHNEQFF. The CDR3 coding sequence is TGCAGTGGGGAGTCCCACAATGAGCAGTTCTTC.